This T cell receptor (beta chain) was sequenced during a study of blood T cell repertoires in COVID-19. Turning to the study itself: Samples of COVID-19 (acute and convalescent) were obtained from the United States, Italy and Spain. The cDNA or gDNA used as material had been derived from T cells, B-cell-depleted T cells, or PBMCs.

Trimming cost V 7 bases and J 7 bases, with 10 bases left between them. The CDR3 has 11 amino acids. CDR1 and CDR2 from the germline V gene are KGHDR and SFDVKD. Authors' analysis steps: Estimated nucleated cell counts came from reference gene primer amplification. TCRdb's copy holds only in-frame clones and misses some; the assay was immunoSEQ multiplex PCR. That table furnishes V, J and clone size, whereas the DNA furnished D and trimming. The table lists approximately 390,000 clones, around 90% of them singletons. The chain is built from TRBV24-1 and TRBJ2-7, with TRBD1 as a possible D gene (5 bases). The specimen was peripheral blood. This receptor was obtained from a man aged 18 to 29 with active or convalescent COVID-19. DNA of the CDR3: TGTGCCACCAGCGCAGGGTGGGAGCAGTACTTC. Encoded protein: CATSAGWEQYF.